Sequencing of this T cell receptor (beta chain) was carried out in a study of CD8 T cells in ankylosing spondylitis. This clonotype was picked up a small number of times. What it binds is unknown. Study results and caveats: Within matched ankylosing spondylitis synovial fluid, disease-linked clones were reportedly significantly enriched. Blood of patients with ankylosing spondylitis appeared to be characterized by a TCR beta motif of eight or nine highly homologous variants. Disease-associated clones were CD8+ and fairly uncommon in peripheral blood.

TCRdb itself ran the 5' RACE reads through MiXCR, one entry per CDR3 protein. The sample includes about 390,000 distinct CDR3 sequences, around 24% of them seen just once. Germline-derived CDR1 and CDR2 are LGHNA and YNFKEQ. This CDR3 has 16 amino acids. V lost 4 bases, J lost 0 bases, and 4 bases stayed unmatched. The sample consisted of blood, either unsorted or a sorted T cell fraction (not recorded which). The clonotype originates from a male donor with ankylosing spondylitis. This chain links TRBV4-2 with TRBJ2-1; 9 bases map to TRBD2. The CDR3 DNA reads TGTGCCAGCAGCCGTCCTAGCGGGAACTCCTACAATGAGCAGTTCTTC. The encoded protein is CASSRPSGNSYNEQFF.